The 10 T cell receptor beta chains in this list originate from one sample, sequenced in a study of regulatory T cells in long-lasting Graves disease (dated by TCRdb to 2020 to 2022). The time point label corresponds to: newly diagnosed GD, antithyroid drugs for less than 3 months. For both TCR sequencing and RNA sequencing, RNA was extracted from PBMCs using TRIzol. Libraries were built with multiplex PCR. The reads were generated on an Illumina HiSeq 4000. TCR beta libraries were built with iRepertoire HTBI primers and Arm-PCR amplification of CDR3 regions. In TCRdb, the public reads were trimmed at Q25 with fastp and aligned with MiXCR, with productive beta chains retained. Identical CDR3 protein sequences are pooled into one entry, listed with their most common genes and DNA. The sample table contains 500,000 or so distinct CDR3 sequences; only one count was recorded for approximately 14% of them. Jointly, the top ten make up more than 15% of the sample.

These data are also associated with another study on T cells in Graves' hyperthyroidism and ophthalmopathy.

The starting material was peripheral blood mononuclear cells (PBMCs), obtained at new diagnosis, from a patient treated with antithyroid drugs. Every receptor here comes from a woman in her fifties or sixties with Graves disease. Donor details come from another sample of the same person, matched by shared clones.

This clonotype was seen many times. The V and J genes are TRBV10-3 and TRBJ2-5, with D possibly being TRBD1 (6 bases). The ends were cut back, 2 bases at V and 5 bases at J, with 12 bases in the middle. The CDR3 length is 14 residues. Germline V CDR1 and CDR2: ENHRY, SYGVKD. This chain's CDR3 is CAISEGQGTETQYF. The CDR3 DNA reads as TGTGCCATCAGTGAGGGCCAGGGGACGGAGACCCAGTACTTC.

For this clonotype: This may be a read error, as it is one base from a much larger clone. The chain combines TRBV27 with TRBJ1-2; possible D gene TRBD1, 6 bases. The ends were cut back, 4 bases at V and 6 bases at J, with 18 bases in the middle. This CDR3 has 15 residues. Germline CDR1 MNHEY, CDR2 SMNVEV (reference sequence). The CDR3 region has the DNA TGTGCCAGCAGTTACATACAGGGAACTAGGGATGGCTACACCTTC. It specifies CASSYIQGTRDGYTF.

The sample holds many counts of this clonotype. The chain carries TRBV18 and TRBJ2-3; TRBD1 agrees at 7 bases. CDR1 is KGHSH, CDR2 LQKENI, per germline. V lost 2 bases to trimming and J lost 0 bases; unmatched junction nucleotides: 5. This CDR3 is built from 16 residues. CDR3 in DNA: TGTGCCAGCTCACCAAACCTGGGACAGAGCACAGATACGCAGTATTTT. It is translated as CASSPNLGQSTDTQYF.

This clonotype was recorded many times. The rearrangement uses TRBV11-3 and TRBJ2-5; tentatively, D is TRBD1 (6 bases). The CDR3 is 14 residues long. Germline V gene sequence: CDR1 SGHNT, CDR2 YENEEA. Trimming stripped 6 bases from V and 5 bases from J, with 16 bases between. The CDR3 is CASSGGRHQETQYF. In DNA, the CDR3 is TGTGCCAGCAGTGGGGGCAGGCATCAGGAGACCCAGTACTTC.

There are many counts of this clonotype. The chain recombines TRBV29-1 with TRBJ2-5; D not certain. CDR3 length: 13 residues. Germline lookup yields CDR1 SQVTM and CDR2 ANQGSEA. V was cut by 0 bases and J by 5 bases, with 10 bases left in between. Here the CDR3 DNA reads TGCAGCGTTGAAGAGAACCTGGGGGAGACCCAGTACTTC. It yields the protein CSVEENLGETQYF.

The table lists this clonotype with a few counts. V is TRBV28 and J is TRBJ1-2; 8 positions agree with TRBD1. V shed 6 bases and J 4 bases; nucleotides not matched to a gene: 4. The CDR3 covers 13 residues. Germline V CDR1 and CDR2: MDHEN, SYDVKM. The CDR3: CASRYGTGYGYTF. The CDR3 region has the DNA TGTGCCAGCAGATACGGGACAGGCTATGGCTACACCTTC.

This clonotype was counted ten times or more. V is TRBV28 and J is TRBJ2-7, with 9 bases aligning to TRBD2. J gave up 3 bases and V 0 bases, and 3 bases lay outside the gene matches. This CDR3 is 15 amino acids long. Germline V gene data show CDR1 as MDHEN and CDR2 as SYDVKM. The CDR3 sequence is CASSLWSSGIYEQYF. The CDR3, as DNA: TGTGCCAGCAGTTTATGGTCTAGCGGGATCTACGAGCAGTACTTC.

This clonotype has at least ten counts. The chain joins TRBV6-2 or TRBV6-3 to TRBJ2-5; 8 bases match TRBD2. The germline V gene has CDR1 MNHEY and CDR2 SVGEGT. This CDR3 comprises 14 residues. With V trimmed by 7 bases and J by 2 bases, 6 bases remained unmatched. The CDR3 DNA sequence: TGTGCCAGCACCCTCATAGCGGGACAAGAGACCCAGTACTTC. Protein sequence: CASTLIAGQETQYF.

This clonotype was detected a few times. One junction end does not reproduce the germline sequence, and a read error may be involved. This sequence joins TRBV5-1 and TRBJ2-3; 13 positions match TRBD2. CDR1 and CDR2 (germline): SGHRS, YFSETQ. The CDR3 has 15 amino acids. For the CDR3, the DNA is TGTGCCAGCAGTGGACTAGCGGGAGCGGGAGATACGCAGTATTTT. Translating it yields CASSGLAGAGDTQYF. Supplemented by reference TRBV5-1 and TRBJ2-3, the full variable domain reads KAGVTQTPRYLIKTRGQQVTLSCSPISGHRSVSWYQQTPGQGLQFLFEYFSETQRNKGNFPGRFSGRQFSNSRSEMNVSTLELGDSALYLCASSGLAGAGDTQYFGPGTRLTVL.

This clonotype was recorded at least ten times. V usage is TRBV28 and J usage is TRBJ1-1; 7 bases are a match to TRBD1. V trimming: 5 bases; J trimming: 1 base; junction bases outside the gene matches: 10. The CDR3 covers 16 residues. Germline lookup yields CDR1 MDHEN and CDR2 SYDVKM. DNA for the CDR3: TGTGCCAGCAGTCTCCCACAGGGGAGCGGGAACACTGAAGCTTTCTTT. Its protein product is CASSLPQGSGNTEAFF.